The rows below give T cell receptor beta chains drawn from one sample of a study of blood T cell repertoires in COVID-19. TCRdb keeps only in-frame clones here, not all; method: immunoSEQ multiplex PCR. The sample shows some 250,000 clones, about 80% of them seen only once. Sequencing was carried out using peripheral blood. These receptors were obtained from a man aged 30 to 39 who had recovered from COVID-19. Each CDR3 is given with its conserved first and last residue. D genes are given only for firm matches. The size field is filled for only some rows; it gives once, few, many or a size class.

NA TRBD1 TRBJ1-6 TRBV7-9 CASSRQGDPSYNSPLHF TGTGCCAGCAGCCGACAGGGGGATCCCTCCTATAATTCACCCCTCCACTTT
few TRBD1 TRBJ1-2 TRBV5-8 CASSPGTAGRGYTF TGTGCCAGCAGTCCGGGGACAGCAGGTCGCGGCTACACCTTC
NA NA TRBJ1-3 TRBV2 CAASLSGSGNTIYF TGTGCCGCCTCCTTGTCGGGCTCTGGAAACACCATATATTTT
NA NA TRBJ2-3 TRBV7-3 CASSQTGLGTDTQYF TGTGCCAGCAGCCAAACAGGGCTGGGGACAGATACGCAGTATTTT
NA NA TRBJ1-2 TRBV25-1 CASSESGRALYGYTF TGTGCCAGCAGTGAATCGGGCAGGGCCCTCTATGGCTACACCTTC
NA TRBD2 TRBJ2-1 TRBV11-2 CASSNRTSGAYNEQFF TGTGCCAGCAGCAACCGGACTAGCGGGGCATACAATGAGCAGTTCTTC
NA TRBD1 TRBJ2-5 TRBV19 CASSTRQGRETQYF TGTGCCAGTAGTACGCGACAGGGGAGGGAGACCCAGTACTTC
many TRBD1 TRBJ1-4 TRBV5-1 CASRDSLSTNEKLFF TGCGCCAGCCGGGACAGCTTATCAACTAATGAAAAACTGTTTTTT
many TRBD2 TRBJ2-4 TRBV14 CASSPPGGAKNIQYF TGTGCCAGCAGCCCCCCGGGAGGAGCCAAAAACATTCAGTACTTC
NA NA TRBJ2-1 TRBV5-6 CASSLAPGDSYNEQFF TGTGCCAGCAGCTTGGCCCCAGGGGATTCCTACAATGAGCAGTTCTTC
NA NA TRBJ1-6 TRBV10-3 CAISVEQGNSPLHF TGTGCCATCAGTGTTGAACAGGGTAATTCACCCCTCCACTTT
NA TRBD1 TRBJ1-1 TRBV18 CASSPEPTGLNTEAFF TGTGCCAGCTCGCCCGAACCGACAGGGCTGAACACTGAAGCTTTCTTT
once TRBD1 TRBJ1-3 TRBV4-2 CASSRETGASGNTIYF TGTGCCAGCAGCCGAGAGACAGGGGCATCAGGAAACACCATATATTTT
NA TRBD1 TRBJ2-2 TRBV13 CASSQPGQGYDGELFF TGTGCCAGCAGCCAGCCGGGACAGGGGTATGACGGGGAGCTGTTTTTT
once NA TRBJ1-2 TRBV28 CASSANRAYGYTF TGTGCCAGCAGTGCTAACAGGGCCTATGGCTACACCTTC
NA TRBD1 TRBJ2-2 TRBV7-6 CASTAGTGLSTGELFF TGTGCCAGCACCGCCGGGACAGGGTTGAGCACCGGGGAGCTGTTTTTT
NA TRBD2 TRBJ2-1 TRBV10-3 CAISDSGGSYNEQFF TGTGCCATCAGTGACTCGGGGGGGTCCTACAATGAGCAGTTCTTC
NA NA TRBJ1-1 TRBV6-5 CASSYGGTNTEAFF TGTGCCAGCAGTTACGGGGGGACGAACACTGAAGCTTTCTTT
NA TRBD1 TRBJ1-1 TRBV20-1 CSATDRTGLTEAFF TGCAGTGCTACTGATAGGACAGGTCTCACTGAAGCTTTCTTT
NA TRBD1 TRBJ1-5 TRBV7-8 CASSPIPGQGGVNQPQHF TGTGCCAGCAGCCCGATTCCTGGACAGGGAGGGGTTAATCAGCCCCAGCATTTT
NA TRBD1 TRBJ2-3 TRBV18 CASSALTGEADTQYF TGTGCCAGCTCGGCCTTGACAGGGGAGGCAGATACGCAGTATTTT
NA TRBD1 TRBJ1-1 TRBV28 CASSLQRGRSETFF TGTGCCAGCAGTCTACAAAGGGGGCGATCTGAAACTTTCTTT
NA TRBD1 TRBJ2-5 TRBV7-9 CASSFVGQGDWETQYF TGTGCCAGCAGCTTTGTTGGACAGGGTGACTGGGAGACCCAGTACTTC
NA NA TRBJ2-7 TRBV4-1 CASRMRRDEYEQYF TGCGCCAGCAGGATGAGACGGGATGAATACGAGCAGTACTTC
NA TRBD1 TRBJ1-1 TRBV5-8 CASSPIGTGMTMNTEAFF TGTGCCAGCAGCCCTATAGGGACAGGGATGACTATGAACACTGAAGCTTTCTTT
NA NA TRBJ2-1 TRBV7-9 CASSPRVDPYNEQFF TGTGCCAGCAGCCCCCGGGTAGACCCCTACAATGAGCAGTTCTTC
NA NA TRBJ1-2 TRBV7-3 CASSLGPNYGYTF TGTGCCAGCAGCTTAGGGCCGAACTATGGCTACACCTTC
NA TRBD1 TRBJ2-3 TRBV19 CASRETGGALDTQYF TGTGCCAGTAGGGAGACAGGGGGCGCGTTGGATACGCAGTATTTT
NA TRBD1 TRBJ2-7 TRBV3-1/TRBV3-2 CASSAGQGSYEQYF TGTGCCAGCAGCGCAGGACAGGGATCCTACGAGCAGTACTTC
NA NA TRBJ2-3 TRBV7-2 CASSLNLATVADTQYF TGTGCCAGCAGCTTAAACCTAGCGACAGTGGCAGATACGCAGTATTTT
NA TRBD2 TRBJ2-1 TRBV19 CASSAGGDYNEQFF TGTGCCAGTAGTGCTGGGGGGGATTACAATGAGCAGTTCTTC
NA NA TRBJ1-5 TRBV12-5 CASGLVRGNLGSNQPQHF TGTGCTAGTGGTTTGGTAAGAGGGAATCTAGGGAGCAATCAGCCCCAGCATTTT
NA NA TRBJ2-7 TRBV9 CASSAGGDYEQYF TGTGCCAGCAGCGCCGGGGGAGACTACGAGCAGTACTTC
NA NA TRBJ2-1 TRBV7-2 CASSFLDWAGEQFF TGTGCCAGCAGCTTCCTGGACTGGGCCGGGGAGCAGTTCTTC
NA NA TRBJ2-1 TRBV27 CASSSLLTYNEQFF TGTGCCAGCAGTTCACTGCTCACCTACAATGAGCAGTTCTTC
NA NA TRBJ1-1 TRBV18 CASSSGSGATEAFF TGTGCCAGCTCTTCAGGCTCAGGGGCCACTGAAGCTTTCTTT
NA TRBD1 TRBJ1-3 TRBV11-3 CASSDRDGNTIYF TGTGCCAGCAGCGACAGGGATGGAAACACCATATATTTT
NA TRBD1 TRBJ1-2 TRBV4-1 CASSQEETGTGVYGYTF TGCGCCAGCAGCCAAGAGGAGACCGGGACAGGGGTCTATGGCTACACCTTC
few NA TRBJ2-1 TRBV3-1/TRBV3-2 CASSQNRLSSYNEQFF TGTGCCAGCAGCCAAAACAGGCTCTCGTCCTACAATGAGCAGTTCTTC
NA NA TRBJ1-3 TRBV15 CATSRGGDNTIYF TGTGCCACCAGCAGAGGGGGAGATAACACCATATATTTT
NA NA TRBJ2-2 TRBV10-2 CASRTGGFSGELFF TGCGCCAGCCGGACAGGAGGGTTTAGCGGGGAGCTGTTTTTT
NA TRBD2 TRBJ2-2 TRBV7-6 CASSLGLAGAQNTGELFF TGTGCCAGCAGCTTAGGGCTAGCGGGGGCTCAGAACACCGGGGAGCTGTTTTTT
once TRBD1 TRBJ1-2 TRBV4-1 CASSPPWDRANYGYTF TGCGCCAGCAGCCCCCCATGGGACAGGGCCAACTATGGCTACACCTTC
few NA TRBJ1-1 TRBV4-1 CASSPRFMNTEAFF TGCGCCAGCAGCCCTAGGTTCATGAACACTGAAGCTTTCTTT
NA TRBD2 TRBJ2-3 TRBV13 CASSPGLADTQYF TGTGCCAGCAGCCCGGGACTAGCAGATACGCAGTATTTT
NA NA TRBJ1-2 TRBV7-9 CASSLAAGGGYTF TGTGCCAGCAGCTTAGCTGCGGGCGGCGGCTACACCTTC
NA TRBD2 TRBJ2-6 TRBV18 CASSPPGHGGAALTFSGANVLTF TGTGCCAGCTCACCACCGGGCCACGGGGGGGCGGCACTTACCTTCTCTGGGGCCAACGTCCTGACTTTC
NA TRBD1 TRBJ2-7 TRBV12-3/TRBV12-4 CASSPGQGYEQYF TGTGCCAGCAGTCCTGGACAGGGTTACGAGCAGTACTTC
NA TRBD1 TRBJ1-2 TRBV5-8 CASSLGVVLTGTDVYGYTF TGTGCCAGCAGCTTGGGCGTGGTACTAACCGGGACAGACGTCTATGGCTACACCTTC
NA NA TRBJ2-3 TRBV6-5 CASSYSGGIGDTQYF TGTGCCAGCAGTTACTCAGGGGGTATCGGTGATACGCAGTATTTT
few NA TRBJ1-6 TRBV14 CASSQDLGASPLHF TGTGCCAGCAGCCAAGATCTTGGGGCCTCACCCCTCCACTTT
many TRBD2 TRBJ2-3 TRBV7-3 CASSLRVAGGETDTQYF TGTGCCAGCAGCTTAAGGGTAGCGGGGGGCGAAACAGATACGCAGTATTTT